This is a list of T cell receptor beta chains from one sample in a study of T cells after yellow fever vaccination. TCRdb independently ran MiXCR on the 5' RACE reads; one entry per CDR3 protein. This table has some 600,000 distinct CDR3 sequences, about 17% appearing once. The specimen was PBMCs, collected 5 days after the first yellow fever vaccination. These receptors came from a man aged 18 to 29 who received the YFV17D yellow fever vaccine. The CDR3 runs from the conserved cysteine through the conserved F or W. D genes are given only for firm matches. Rows give clone size only sometimes, using once, few, many, or a class for an expanded clone.

clone size	J gene	D gene	V gene	CDR3 protein	CDR3 DNA
few	TRBJ2-1	.	TRBV7-9	CASTLQQGIEQFF	TGTGCCAGCACTCTCCAACAGGGTATTGAGCAGTTCTTC
few	TRBJ1-4	TRBD1	TRBV7-2	CASSLQTGGGEKLFF	TGTGCCAGCAGCTTACAGACAGGGGGTGGCGAAAAACTGTTTTTT
.	TRBJ2-6	.	TRBV28	CAILGQANVLTF	TGTGCCATTTTAGGCCAGGCCAACGTCCTGACTTTC
.	TRBJ1-2	.	TRBV2	CASSERGGYGYTF	TGTGCCAGCAGTGAGCGCGGCGGCTATGGCTACACCTTC
once	TRBJ2-3	TRBD1	TRBV7-3	CASSPETGLGTDTQYF	TGTGCCAGCAGCCCCGAGACAGGGTTGGGGACAGATACGCAGTATTTT
.	TRBJ1-6	TRBD1	TRBV4-3	CASRNSGTGNGSPLHF	TGCGCCAGCAGAAACTCCGGGACAGGGAACGGTTCACCCCTCCACTTT
few	TRBJ1-1	.	TRBV4-3	CASSQDSGGGSTEAFF	TGCGCCAGCAGCCAAGATTCGGGGGGGGGGAGCACTGAAGCTTTCTTT
few	TRBJ1-5	TRBD1	TRBV12-3/TRBV12-4	CASSPSGQGPNQPQHF	TGTGCCAGCAGTCCCTCCGGACAGGGCCCCAATCAGCCCCAGCATTTT
.	TRBJ1-5	.	TRBV29-1	CSVSGTNSNQPQHF	TGCAGCGTTTCCGGGACAAATAGCAATCAGCCCCAGCATTTT
few	TRBJ2-3	.	TRBV4-1	CASSQSWSREQYF	TGCGCCAGCAGCCAATCCTGGAGCAGGGAGCAGTATTTT
.	TRBJ2-7	.	TRBV5-1	CASSQGSQYEQYF	TGCGCCAGCAGCCAAGGGTCTCAGTACGAGCAGTACTTC
few	TRBJ2-5	.	TRBV12-3/TRBV12-4	CASSFIQTQYF	TGTGCCAGCAGTTTTATTCAGACCCAGTACTTC
.	TRBJ2-1	TRBD2	TRBV7-2	CASSLVAGASYEQFF	TGTGCCAGCAGCTTAGTAGCGGGGGCCAGTTATGAGCAGTTCTTC
.	TRBJ2-5	.	TRBV5-1	CASRTDGSQESQYF	TGCGCCAGCAGAACGGACGGAAGCCAAGAGAGCCAGTACTTC
.	TRBJ2-3	.	TRBV5-1	CASSWEVGQDTQYF	TGCGCCAGCAGCTGGGAAGTAGGTCAAGATACGCAGTATTTT
few	TRBJ1-5	TRBD1	TRBV27	CATAMGQGRGQPQHF	TGTGCCACCGCGATGGGACAGGGGAGGGGACAGCCCCAGCATTTT
few	TRBJ1-2	.	TRBV20-1	CSADQEHRNYGYTF	TGCAGTGCGGACCAAGAGCACCGTAACTATGGCTACACCTTC
.	TRBJ2-7	.	TRBV4-3	CASSQDWADQGYEQYF	TGCGCCAGCAGCCAAGATTGGGCCGATCAGGGCTACGAGCAGTACTTC
few	TRBJ1-1	.	TRBV28	CASSAPFGVGTEAFF	TGTGCCAGCAGTGCCCCCTTCGGGGTGGGTACTGAAGCTTTCTTT
few	TRBJ2-3	.	TRBV4-3	CASSQASEAPTDTQYF	TGCGCCAGCAGCCAAGCTAGCGAAGCCCCCACAGATACGCAGTATTTT
many	TRBJ2-5	.	TRBV18	CASSPGLQETQYF	TGTGCCAGCAGTCCCGGACTCCAAGAGACCCAGTACTTC
few	TRBJ1-6	TRBD1	TRBV3-1	CASSLGTGTSPLHF	TGTGCCAGCAGCCTAGGGACAGGGACCTCACCCCTCCACTTT
.	TRBJ2-2	TRBD1	TRBV7-2	CASSLAVNRGIGELFF	TGTGCCAGCAGCTTAGCGGTGAACAGGGGGATAGGGGAGCTGTTTTTT
.	TRBJ1-2	.	TRBV5-1	CASNVVGGVHGYTF	TGCGCCAGCAACGTCGTGGGGGGTGTACATGGCTACACCTTC
few	TRBJ2-1	TRBD2	TRBV4-3	CASSQDKRLAGDYNEQFF	TGCGCCAGCAGCCAAGACAAGCGACTAGCGGGGGACTACAATGAGCAGTTCTTC
many	TRBJ1-1	TRBD1	TRBV29-1	CSPDRGGGAFF	TGCAGCCCAGACAGGGGTGGGGGAGCTTTCTTT
few	TRBJ2-1	TRBD2	TRBV12-3/TRBV12-4	CASILQGLAGNNEQFF	TGTGCCAGCATCCTCCAAGGGCTAGCGGGTAACAATGAGCAGTTCTTC
.	TRBJ2-2	.	TRBV7-2	CASSRAPGSYTGELFF	TGTGCCAGCAGCCGGGCGCCCGGGTCATACACCGGGGAGCTGTTTTTT
.	TRBJ2-1	.	TRBV10-3	CAISESSLNNEQFF	TGTGCCATCAGTGAGTCCTCTCTCAACAATGAGCAGTTCTTC
many	TRBJ1-2	.	TRBV24-1	CATSDRTYGYTF	TGTGCCACCAGTGATCGGACCTATGGCTACACCTTC
few	TRBJ2-5	.	TRBV29-1	CSVEGRGMGETQYF	TGCAGCGTTGAAGGGAGGGGAATGGGGGAGACCCAGTACTTC
.	TRBJ1-2	.	TRBV7-2	CASSPAAGGYTF	TGTGCCAGCAGCCCCGCAGCAGGAGGCTACACCTTC
.	TRBJ2-2	.	TRBV7-2	CASSITRAPGAGELFF	TGTGCCAGCAGTATCACGCGGGCCCCCGGGGCCGGGGAGCTGTTTTTT
.	TRBJ1-5	.	TRBV3-1	CASSQGEYQPQHF	TGTGCCAGCAGCCAAGGCGAGTATCAGCCCCAGCATTTT
once	TRBJ2-1	TRBD2	TRBV9	CASSAGLAGGPRNEQFF	TGTGCCAGCAGCGCCGGACTAGCGGGGGGCCCCAGAAATGAGCAGTTCTTC
few	TRBJ2-5	TRBD1	TRBV5-1	CASSVTGGETQYF	TGCGCCAGCAGCGTAACAGGGGGAGAGACCCAGTACTTC
many	TRBJ2-3	.	TRBV9	CASSVGFTDTQYF	TGTGCCAGCAGCGTTGGGTTCACAGATACGCAGTATTTT
few	TRBJ1-4	.	TRBV24-1	CATSRGRGEEKLFF	TGTGCCACCAGTCGGGGTAGGGGCGAGGAAAAACTGTTTTTT
.	TRBJ2-2	.	TRBV5-1	CASSGKGPPLGTGELFF	TGCGCCAGCAGCGGAAAGGGACCGCCGTTGGGCACCGGGGAGCTGTTTTTT
.	TRBJ1-5	.	TRBV12-3/TRBV12-4	CASSSSGYSNQPQHF	TGTGCCAGCAGTAGCTCGGGGTATAGCAATCAGCCCCAGCATTTT
few	TRBJ1-1	TRBD1	TRBV7-2	CASSFLGQGGTEAFF	TGTGCCAGCAGCTTTTTGGGACAGGGGGGCACTGAAGCTTTCTTT
few	TRBJ2-5	.	TRBV12-3/TRBV12-4	CASSGEEETQYF	TGTGCCAGCAGTGGGGAAGAGGAGACCCAGTACTTC
.	TRBJ2-1	.	TRBV19	CASGGPGPSSYNEQFF	TGTGCCAGTGGCGGGCCGGGCCCGAGCTCCTACAATGAGCAGTTCTTC
many	TRBJ2-3	TRBD2	TRBV20-1	CSALSGGQDTQYF	TGCAGTGCCCTAAGCGGGGGGCAAGATACGCAGTATTTT
many	TRBJ1-5	.	TRBV4-1	CASSQDPGKGPTEPQHF	TGCGCCAGCAGCCAAGACCCAGGGAAGGGACCTACGGAGCCCCAGCATTTT
few	TRBJ1-2	TRBD1	TRBV10-3	CATGTGDNYGYTF	TGTGCCACTGGGACAGGGGACAACTATGGCTACACCTTC
many	TRBJ1-1	TRBD1	TRBV4-3	CASSQVGTGRRNTEAFF	TGCGCCAGCAGCCAAGTGGGGACAGGGCGGAGGAACACTGAAGCTTTCTTT
few	TRBJ1-3	.	TRBV5-1	CASTVGSSSGNTIYF	TGCGCCAGCACCGTGGGGAGTAGCTCTGGAAACACCATATATTTT
.	TRBJ1-5	.	TRBV7-2	CASSFLQHNQPQHF	TGTGCCAGCAGCTTTTTACAGCACAATCAGCCCCAGCATTTT
few	TRBJ2-7	.	TRBV15	CATSPDRHEQYF	TGTGCCACCAGCCCTGACCGGCACGAGCAGTACTTC
.	TRBJ2-1	.	TRBV3-1	CASSQLDRPWGNEQFF	TGTGCCAGCAGCCAACTTGACAGGCCTTGGGGGAATGAGCAGTTCTTC
many	TRBJ2-5	.	TRBV9	CASSVEGGWQTQYF	TGTGCCAGCAGCGTAGAGGGGGGCTGGCAGACCCAGTACTTC
many	TRBJ2-1	TRBD2	TRBV7-6	CASRGTKNNEQFF	TGTGCCAGCAGGGGGACTAAAAACAATGAGCAGTTCTTC
.	TRBJ1-1	.	TRBV20-1	CSARIGQTVNTEAFF	TGCAGTGCGAGAATTGGACAGACGGTCAACACTGAAGCTTTCTTT
.	TRBJ2-7	.	TRBV5-1	CASSLGIGRYEQYF	TGCGCCAGCAGCTTGGGAATAGGGAGGTACGAGCAGTACTTC
few	TRBJ2-2	.	TRBV7-2	CASSFQQLHTGELFF	TGTGCCAGCAGCTTTCAACAGTTGCACACCGGGGAGCTGTTTTTT
.	TRBJ1-2	.	TRBV24-1	CATSESERYTF	TGTGCCACCAGTGAGTCGGAGCGCTACACCTTC
few	TRBJ2-7	.	TRBV7-2	CASTQTTAYEQYF	TGTGCCAGCACCCAAACTACTGCCTACGAGCAGTACTTC
.	TRBJ2-5	TRBD2	TRBV7-2	CASSLIGSGSNGETQYF	TGTGCCAGCAGCTTAATCGGCAGCGGGAGCAATGGGGAGACCCAGTACTTC
few	TRBJ2-1	.	TRBV11-3	CASSLAGDDEQFF	TGTGCCAGCAGCTTAGCCGGGGACGATGAGCAGTTCTTC